These 8 T cell receptor beta chains came from one sample sequenced in a study of cytomegalovirus exposure and HLA in healthy donors. It was with 60 Vbeta and 13 Jbeta primers that the PCR ran. Repertoires were generated with immunoSEQ multiplex PCR, while TCRdb's copy carries only in-frame clones and drops some. Seen here are 64,000 or so clones, around two thirds observed once, and the top ten hold about 8.9%. Sequenced input: PBMCs. The source of these receptors is a woman aged 45-59 years in good health and CMV-seropositive.

This rearrangement joins TRBV11-2 to TRBJ2-1, with 7 bases aligning to TRBD1. The junction had 12 bases not matched to a gene; V was cut back by 5 bases and J by 5 bases. CDR1 SGHAT and CDR2 FQNNGV come from the germline V gene. This CDR3 is built from 16 residues. CDR3 DNA: TGTGCCAGCAGCCTCCGACAGGGAAGGCCCGACAATGAGCAGTTCTTC. Its protein product is CASSLRQGRPDNEQFF. The entire variable domain, with the rest obtained from reference TRBV11-2 and TRBJ2-1, is as follows: EAGVAQSPRYKIIEKRQSVAFWCNPISGHATLYWYQQILGQGPKLLIQFQNNGVVDDSQLPKDRFSAERLKGVDSTLKIQPAKLEDSAVYLCASSLRQGRPDNEQFFGPGTRLTVL.

Notes on this clone: This CDR3 is also generated by other DNA sequences in the sample. This rearrangement joins TRBV19 to TRBJ2-7; no reliable D call. The V end was cut by 2 bases, the J end by 0 bases, with 11 bases between. Germline V lookup: CDR1 LNHDA, CDR2 SQIVND (reference sequence). This CDR3 comprises 15 residues. The CDR3 sequence is CASSISRTSSYEQYF. The CDR3 nucleotides are TGTGCCAGTAGTATAAGCCGTACGAGCTCCTACGAGCAGTACTTC.

The gene calls are TRBV7-3 and TRBJ2-7, with D tentatively TRBD1 (5 bases). Germline CDR1 and CDR2: SGHTA and FQGTGA. The CDR3 contains 13 residues. The V end was cut by 5 bases, the J end by 7 bases, with 15 bases between. CDR3 bases: TGTGCCAGCAGCCGCGGCAAGGGGCGGGAGCAGTACTTC. Translating it yields CASSRGKGREQYF.

The J gene is TRBJ2-7, the V gene TRBV7-6; 8 positions agree with TRBD1. CDR1 is SGHVS and CDR2 is FNYEAQ in the germline V gene. The CDR3 length is 15 residues. After removal of 5 bases from V and 7 bases from J, the junction contained 13 bases not matched to a gene. The chain's CDR3 is CASSPQGGARREQYF. The CDR3 nucleotides read TGTGCCAGCAGCCCACAGGGGGGCGCCCGGCGGGAGCAGTACTTC.

This clone has only a few counts. The rearrangement uses TRBV11-2 and TRBJ2-1, with 14 positions matching TRBD2. This CDR3 is 16 amino acids long. V was clipped by 4 bases and J by 8 bases; unmatched bases: 7. Per the germline V gene, CDR1 is SGHAT and CDR2 is FQNNGV. CDR3 loop: CASSSRLAGGPHEQFF. The CDR3 DNA follows: TGTGCCAGCAGCTCAAGACTAGCGGGGGGGCCCCATGAGCAGTTCTTC.

Turning to this clone: One end of the junction does not line up with germline, which may come from a read error. The chain employs TRBV6-1 and TRBJ2-2; the D gene is possibly TRBD2 (5 bases). CDR1 and CDR2 from the germline V gene are MNHNS and SASEGT. This CDR3 is 14 amino acids long. CDR3 region: CASSVLTNTGELFF. The DNA of the CDR3 is TGTGCCAGCAGTGTGCTCACGAACACCGGGGAGTTGTTTTTT.

The sample holds a few counts of this clone. This rearrangement joins TRBV9 to TRBJ1-4; D gene ambiguous. CDR1 and CDR2 from the germline V gene are SGDLS and YYNGEE. The CDR3 is 18 amino acids. V shed 2 bases and J shed 0 bases, with 17 bases lying between them. The DNA for the CDR3 is TGTGCCAGCAGCGTTAGTAATGCAGGATATTCAACTAATGAAAAACTGTTTTTT. As protein: CASSVSNAGYSTNEKLFF.

This clone came up once. The chain couples TRBV23-1 to TRBJ2-7; 8 bases align to TRBD1. TRBV23-1 carries the ORF label, with uncertain function. This CDR3 has 18 amino acids. Trimming took 0 bases from V and 3 from J; bases not matched to a gene: 13. The CDR3 region has the DNA TGCGCCAGCAGTCAATCCCCCATCGGACAGGGAATGGTCTACGAGCAGTACTTC. Protein: CASSQSPIGQGMVYEQYF.